The sample holds a few counts of the clone carrying this TCR beta chain. The antigen is not known. The CDR3 covers 13 residues. V dropped 2 bases and J dropped 5 bases, with 6 bases sitting between them. CDR1 and CDR2 (germline): SEHNR, FQNEAQ (reference sequence). The source of the sample is a study of early T cells in non-severe SARS-CoV-2 infection. Study-wide results and caveats: VDJdb matching, biased toward anti-spike CD8 responses, missed private and CD4 specificities.

TCRdb processed the 5' RACE reads anew with MiXCR; each CDR3 protein has one entry. The table has about 69,000 distinct CDR3 sequences, approximately 9.5% seen once. The origin of this receptor is an adult who was a healthcare worker with PCR-confirmed SARS-CoV-2 infection or an uninfected control (not recorded which). The sequenced sample was whole blood. This chain joins TRBV7-9 and TRBJ2-2; D is ambiguous. CDR3 DNA: TGTGCCAGCAGCTTAACTGCGACCGGGGAGCTGTTTTTT. This codes for CASSLTATGELFF.